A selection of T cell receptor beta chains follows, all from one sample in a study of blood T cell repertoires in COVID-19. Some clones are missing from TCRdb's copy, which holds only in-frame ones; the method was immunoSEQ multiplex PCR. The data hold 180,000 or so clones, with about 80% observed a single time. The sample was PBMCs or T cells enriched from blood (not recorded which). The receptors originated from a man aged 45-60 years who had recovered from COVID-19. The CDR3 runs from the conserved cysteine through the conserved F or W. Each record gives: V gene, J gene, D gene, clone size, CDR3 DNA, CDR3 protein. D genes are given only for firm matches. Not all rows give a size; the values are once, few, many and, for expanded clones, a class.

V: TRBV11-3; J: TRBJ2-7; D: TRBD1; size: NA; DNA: TGTGCCAGCAGCTTAGGGGGCCGGGACAGGGGAGGCGAGCAGTACTTC; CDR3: CASSLGGRDRGGEQYF
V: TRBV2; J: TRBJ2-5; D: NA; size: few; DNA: TGTGCCAGCAGACTTATACTCGGGGAGACCCAGTACTTC; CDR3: CASRLILGETQYF
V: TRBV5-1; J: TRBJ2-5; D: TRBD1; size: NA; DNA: TGCGCCAGCAGCTTGGCGACAGGGGGCGGGGAGACCCAGTACTTC; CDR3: CASSLATGGGETQYF
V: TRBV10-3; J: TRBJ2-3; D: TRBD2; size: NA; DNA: TGTGCCACCAGGGAGCCTTTTAGCGGGAGTGCGGATACGCAGTATTTT; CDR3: CATREPFSGSADTQYF
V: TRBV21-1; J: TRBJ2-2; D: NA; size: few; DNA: TGTGCCAGCAGCTCCCAGGAGGTTATCCCCGGGGAGCTGTTTTTT; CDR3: CASSSQEVIPGELFF
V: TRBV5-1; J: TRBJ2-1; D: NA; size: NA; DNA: TGCGCCAGCAGCTTGTACAGCCCCGAGAGCTCCTACAATGAGCAGTTCTTC; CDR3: CASSLYSPESSYNEQFF
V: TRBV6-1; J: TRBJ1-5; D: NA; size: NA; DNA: TGTGCCAGCAGTGAAGTAGAAGGAGGGGATCAGCCCCAGCATTTT; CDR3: CASSEVEGGDQPQHF
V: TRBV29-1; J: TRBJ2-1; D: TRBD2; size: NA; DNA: TGCAGCGTAGTAGCTAGCGGGGACTACAATGAGCAGTTCTTC; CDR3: CSVVASGDYNEQFF
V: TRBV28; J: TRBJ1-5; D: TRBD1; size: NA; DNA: TGTGCCAGCAGCCCCGGGACAGGGCATCAGCCCCAGCATTTT; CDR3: CASSPGTGHQPQHF
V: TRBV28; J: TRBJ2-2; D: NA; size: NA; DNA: TGTGCCAGCAGCCCTCGGGGAGATAGCCCCGGGGAGCTGTTTTTT; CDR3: CASSPRGDSPGELFF
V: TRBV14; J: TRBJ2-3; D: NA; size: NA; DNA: TGTGCCAGCAGCCAAGGTTTATTGCACTCGAGCACAGATACGCAGTATTTT; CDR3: CASSQGLLHSSTDTQYF
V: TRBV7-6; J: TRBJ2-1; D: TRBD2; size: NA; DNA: TGTGCCAGCAGCTTACAACTAGCGGGTAATGAGCAGTTCTTC; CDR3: CASSLQLAGNEQFF
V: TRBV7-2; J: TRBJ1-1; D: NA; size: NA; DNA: TGTGCCAGCAGCTTACAAGGGGAATTCCGTCCTTTCTTT; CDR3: CASSLQGEFRPFF
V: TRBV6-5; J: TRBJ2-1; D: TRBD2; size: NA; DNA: TGTGCTAGCAAGCTAGCGGGGGGGGTATACAATGAGCAGTTCTTC; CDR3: CASKLAGGVYNEQFF
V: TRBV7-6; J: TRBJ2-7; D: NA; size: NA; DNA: TGTGCCAGCAGCCCCCGACAGGCCGGCTACGAGCAGTACTTC; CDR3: CASSPRQAGYEQYF
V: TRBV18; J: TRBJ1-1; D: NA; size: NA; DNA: TGTGCCAGCTCACCCCCCCGAGGGAACACTGAAGCTTTCTTT; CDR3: CASSPPRGNTEAFF
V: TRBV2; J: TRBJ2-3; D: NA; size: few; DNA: TGTGCCAGCGCCGAGGGAGGAGATACGCAGTATTTT; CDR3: CASAEGGDTQYF
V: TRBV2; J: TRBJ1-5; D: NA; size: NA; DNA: TGTGCCAGCCGGGGGAGGGTCAATCAGCCCCAGCATTTT; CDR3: CASRGRVNQPQHF
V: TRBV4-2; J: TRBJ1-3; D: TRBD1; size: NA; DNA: TGTGCCAGCAGCCAAGTGACAGGGGCTGGAAACACCATATATTTT; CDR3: CASSQVTGAGNTIYF
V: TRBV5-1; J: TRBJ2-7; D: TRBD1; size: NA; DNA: TGCGCCAGCAGCGAAACAGGGGGGCGGTCCTACGAGCAGTACTTC; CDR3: CASSETGGRSYEQYF
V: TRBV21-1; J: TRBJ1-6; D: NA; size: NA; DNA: TGTGCCAGCAGGAAAAGGGACATCACAGATTCACCCCTCCACTTT; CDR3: CASRKRDITDSPLHF
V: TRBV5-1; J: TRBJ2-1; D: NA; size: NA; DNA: TGCGCCAGCAGCGGGGGGGCCATGAGGGTTACCAATGAGCAGTTCTTC; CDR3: CASSGGAMRVTNEQFF
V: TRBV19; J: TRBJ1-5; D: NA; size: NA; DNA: TGTGCCAGTAGTAAGGGAGCAGGATGGAGCAATCAGCCCCAGCATTTT; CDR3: CASSKGAGWSNQPQHF
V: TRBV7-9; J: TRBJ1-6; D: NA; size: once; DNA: TGTGCCAGCAGTCCGCCCTTTAACACTAATTCACCCCTCCACTTT; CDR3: CASSPPFNTNSPLHF
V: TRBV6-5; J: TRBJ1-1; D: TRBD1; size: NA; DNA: TGTGCCAGCAGTACTCGGACAGGGCAAGGTTCTGCAGCTTTCTTT; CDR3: CASSTRTGQGSAAFF
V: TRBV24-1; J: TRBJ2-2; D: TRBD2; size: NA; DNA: TGTGCCACCAGTGATTACGAGGGTAGCGGGGTGAACACCGGGGAGCTGTTTTTT; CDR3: CATSDYEGSGVNTGELFF
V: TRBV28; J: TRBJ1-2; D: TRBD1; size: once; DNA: TGTGCCAGCTTATTAACCGGGACAGGGGGCGTTGGCTACACCTTC; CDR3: CASLLTGTGGVGYTF
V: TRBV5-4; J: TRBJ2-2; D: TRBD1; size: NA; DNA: TGTGCCAGCAGGGGCTGGGACAGGGGGCACACCGGGGAGCTGTTTTTT; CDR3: CASRGWDRGHTGELFF
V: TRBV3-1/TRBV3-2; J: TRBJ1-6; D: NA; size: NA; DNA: TGTGCCAGCAGCCAAAGAGGTGGACCCCTCCACTTT; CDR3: CASSQRGGPLHF
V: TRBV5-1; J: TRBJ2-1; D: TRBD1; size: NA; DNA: TGCGCCAGCAGCTTGGGGGGACAGGGGAGACACAATGAGCAGTTCTTC; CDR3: CASSLGGQGRHNEQFF
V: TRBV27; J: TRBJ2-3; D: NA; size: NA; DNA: TGTGCCAGCAGTGTTAGTTTAAGGACAAACACGTATTTT; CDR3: CASSVSLRTNTYF
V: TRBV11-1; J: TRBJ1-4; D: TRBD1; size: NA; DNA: TGTGCCAGCAGAACAGGGGGTGCGGCTAATGAAAAACTGTTTTTT; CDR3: CASRTGGAANEKLFF
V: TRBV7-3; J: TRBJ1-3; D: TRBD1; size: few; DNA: TGTGCCAGCAGCTTAACTCGTCCCGGGACAGGGACTGGAAACACCATATATTTT; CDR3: CASSLTRPGTGTGNTIYF
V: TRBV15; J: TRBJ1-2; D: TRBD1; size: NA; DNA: TGTGCCACCAGCAGAGAACAGGGGGACTATGGCTACACCTTC; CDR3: CATSREQGDYGYTF
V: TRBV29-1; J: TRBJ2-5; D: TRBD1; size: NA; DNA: TGCAGCGTCACAGGGGTAGGAGAGACCCAGTACTTC; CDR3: CSVTGVGETQYF
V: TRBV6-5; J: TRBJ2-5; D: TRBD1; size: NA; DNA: TGTGCCAGCAGTCCGGACAGGGAAGAGACCCAGTACTTC; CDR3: CASSPDREETQYF
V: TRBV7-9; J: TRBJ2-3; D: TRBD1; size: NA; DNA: TGTGCCAGCAGCTCCCCAACAGGGGAACCCACAGATACGCAGTATTTT; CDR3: CASSSPTGEPTDTQYF
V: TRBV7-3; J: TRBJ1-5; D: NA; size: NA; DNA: TGTGCCAGCAGCTTAATTGGCGGTGCCGGGGCCCAGCATTTT; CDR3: CASSLIGGAGAQHF